These 13 T cell receptor beta chains were sequenced from one sample in a study of cytomegalovirus exposure and HLA in healthy donors. Method: immunoSEQ multiplex PCR; TCRdb's copy keeps in-frame clones and lacks some. The sample lists some 150,000 clones, 85% to 90% occurring once. The sample was PBMCs. The receptors come from a woman aged 25 to 39 in good health and CMV-seropositive.

The chain uses TRBV2 and TRBJ2-2; 10 nucleotides line up with TRBD1. The CDR3 is made up of 15 amino acids. V was clipped by 4 bases and J by 4 bases; unmatched bases: 3. Germline V CDR1 and CDR2: SNHLY, FYNNEI. In DNA form, the CDR3 reads TGTGCCAGCAGTGGACAGGGGGCAGCCACCGGGGAGCTGTTTTTT. It translates to CASSGQGAATGELFF.

CDR3 protein: CASSLAASVGNEQFF. The CDR3 coding sequence is TGTGCCAGCAGCTTAGCGGCTAGCGTCGGGAATGAGCAGTTCTTC. V gene TRBV7-6 combines with J gene TRBJ2-1, with D maybe TRBD2 (6 bases). CDR1 and CDR2 (germline): SGHVS, FNYEAQ. The CDR3 runs 15 residues. V lost 0 bases and J 7 bases, leaving 13 bases between the germline ends.

This chain uses TRBV7-3 with TRBJ2-3; 9 bases fit TRBD2. The germline gives CDR1 SGHTA, CDR2 FQGTGA. The CDR3 extends over 15 amino acids. The trim removed 5 bases at V and 3 bases at J, leaving 6 bases unmatched. In DNA, the CDR3 is TGTGCCAGCAGCGTTAGCGGGAGAAGGACAGATACGCAGTATTTT. Protein sequence: CASSVSGRRTDTQYF.

The V and J genes are TRBV28 and TRBJ2-1, with D unclear. This CDR3 comprises 10 residues. The V and J ends lost 3 bases and 9 bases respectively, with 3 bases between them. Germline V gene data show CDR1 as MDHEN and CDR2 as SYDVKM. In nucleotides, the CDR3 is TGTGCCAGCAGTTTCTCTGAGCAGTTCTTC. Translated, it gives CASSFSEQFF.

This clone appeared a single time. This rearrangement joins TRBV28 to TRBJ2-5; 7 bases line up with TRBD1. The CDR3 extends over 13 amino acids. V lost 7 bases, J lost 1 base, and 3 bases stayed unmatched. The germline V gene has CDR1 MDHEN and CDR2 SYDVKM. For the CDR3, the DNA is TGTGCCAGCATGAGGGGGCGCCAAGAGACCCAGTACTTC. It encodes CASMRGRQETQYF.

The chain employs TRBV9 and TRBJ2-1, with D perhaps matching TRBD1 (5 bases). Trimming left V 0 bases short and J 1 base short, with 8 bases between. The CDR3 loop spans 15 amino acids. Germline CDR1 SGDLS, CDR2 YYNGEE. The CDR3: CASSVGRASYNEQFF. The CDR3 nucleotides are TGTGCCAGCAGCGTAGGCAGGGCATCCTACAATGAGCAGTTCTTC.

The table lists this clone with a count of one. This chain connects TRBV2 to TRBJ2-1, with 9 bases aligning to TRBD2. The CDR3 has 15 residues. Trimming took 3 bases from V and 2 from J; bases not matched to a gene: 2. Germline V gives CDR1 SNHLY, CDR2 FYNNEI. Here the CDR3 DNA reads TGTGCCAGCAGTGACCTAGCGGGAACCTACAATGAGCAGTTCTTC. This codes for CASSDLAGTYNEQFF.

V gene TRBV2 combines with J gene TRBJ2-7; possible D gene TRBD2, 5 bases. Per the germline V gene, CDR1 is SNHLY and CDR2 is FYNNEI. V was shortened by 1 base and J by 3 bases, with 7 bases between the two germline ends. The CDR3 is made up of 13 amino acids. The CDR3: CASSEGTDYEQYF. The CDR3 coding sequence is TGTGCCAGCAGTGAAGGGACTGACTACGAGCAGTACTTC. The full variable domain, with the rest looked up from reference TRBV2 and TRBJ2-7, is EPEVTQTPSHQVTQMGQEVILRCVPISNHLYFYWYRQILGQKVEFLVSFYNNEISEKSEIFDDQFSVERPDGSNFTLKIRSTKLEDSAMYFCASSEGTDYEQYFGPGTRLTVT.

V gene TRBV18 combines with J gene TRBJ2-7; 9 nucleotides align to TRBD1. Germline V gives CDR1 KGHSH, CDR2 LQKENI. CDR3 length: 17 amino acids. The V gene end was trimmed by 1 base and the J gene end by 2 bases; junction bases not matched to a gene: 9. Here the CDR3 reads CASSPLPHRTGAYEQYF. The CDR3, as DNA: TGTGCCAGCTCACCACTTCCCCACCGGACAGGGGCCTACGAGCAGTACTTC.

A single count supports this clone. The rearrangement uses TRBV19 and TRBJ1-6; 7 bases match TRBD1. The CDR3 runs 14 residues. Germline-derived CDR1 and CDR2 are LNHDA and SQIVND (reference sequence). V lost 6 bases, J lost 7 bases, and 6 bases stayed unmatched. Here the CDR3 reads CASRLTGSNSPLHF. CDR3 DNA: TGTGCCAGTAGATTGACAGGGAGCAATTCACCCCTCCACTTT.

This chain joins TRBV10-1 and TRBJ1-6; D uncertain. The CDR3 has 11 residues. Trimming removed 6 bases at V and 13 bases at J, with 10 bases between. Germline V gives CDR1 WNHNN, CDR2 SYGVQD (reference sequence). CDR3 region: CASRADIPLHF. The CDR3 DNA is TGCGCCAGCAGAGCTGACATCCCCCTCCACTTT.

The CDR3 reads CASSAQQGAREKLFF. In nucleotides, the CDR3 is TGTGCCAGCAGTGCCCAGCAGGGGGCGCGGGAAAAACTGTTTTTT. The chain links TRBV28 to TRBJ1-4, with 8 positions matching TRBD1. V was clipped by 5 bases and J by 8 bases; unmatched bases: 10. Germline lookup yields CDR1 MDHEN and CDR2 SYDVKM. The CDR3 is 15 amino acids.

Here the CDR3 reads CASSEAGGRQETQYF. The CDR3 nucleotides are TGCGCCAGCAGTGAAGCGGGCGGCCGACAAGAGACCCAGTACTTC. The rearrangement uses TRBV10-2 and TRBJ2-5; tentatively, D is TRBD2 (6 bases). Trimming cost V 3 bases and J 2 bases, with 13 bases left between them. CDR1 WSHSY and CDR2 SAAADI come from the germline V gene. The CDR3 covers 15 residues.